The clone carrying this T cell receptor (beta chain) was seen repeatedly, ten times or more. The antigen remains undetermined. The CDR3 covers 15 residues. Germline V CDR1 and CDR2: SGHRS, YFSETQ. Trimming took 3 bases from V and 3 from J; bases not matched to a gene: 7. The sample belongs to a study of T cells in Graves' hyperthyroidism and ophthalmopathy. Broader study findings: Median prediction lead before ophthalmopathy onset was 5 to 7 months with the model.

There were TCR beta CDR3 regions amplified from RNA transcripts. The HTBI primer set drove a first-round RT-PCR of the TCR CDR3. TCRdb re-called the multiplex PCR reads through MiXCR, storing one row per CDR3 protein. The top ten hold more than 25% of the sample, which has 200,000 to 250,000 distinct CDR3 sequences, roughly 15% seen once. The source of the PBMCs was less than 12 ml of fresh peripheral blood. The chain has TRBV5-1 and TRBJ2-3, with TRBD1 matching 7 bases. The clonotype originates from a woman younger than 30 with Graves' ophthalmopathy. Sequencing was carried out using blood. CDR3 DNA sequence: TGCGCCAGCAGCTCCCGGGGACAGAAAACAGATACGCAGTATTTT. Its translation is CASSSRGQKTDTQYF.